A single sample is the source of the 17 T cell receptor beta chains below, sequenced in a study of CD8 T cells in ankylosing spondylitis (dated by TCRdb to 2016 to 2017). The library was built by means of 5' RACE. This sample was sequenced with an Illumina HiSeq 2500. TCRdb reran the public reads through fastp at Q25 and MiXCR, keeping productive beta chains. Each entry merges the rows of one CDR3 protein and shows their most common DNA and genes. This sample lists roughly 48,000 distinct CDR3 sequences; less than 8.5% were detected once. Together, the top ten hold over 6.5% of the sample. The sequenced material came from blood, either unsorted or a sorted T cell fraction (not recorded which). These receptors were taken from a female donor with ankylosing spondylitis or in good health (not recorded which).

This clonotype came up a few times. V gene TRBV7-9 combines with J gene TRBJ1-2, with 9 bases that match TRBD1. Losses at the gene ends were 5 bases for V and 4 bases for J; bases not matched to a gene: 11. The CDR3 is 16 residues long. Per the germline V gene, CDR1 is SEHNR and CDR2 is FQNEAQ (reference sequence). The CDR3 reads CASSQGTGNNFYGYTF. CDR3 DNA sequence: TGTGCCAGCAGCCAAGGGACAGGGAACAACTTCTATGGCTACACCTTC.

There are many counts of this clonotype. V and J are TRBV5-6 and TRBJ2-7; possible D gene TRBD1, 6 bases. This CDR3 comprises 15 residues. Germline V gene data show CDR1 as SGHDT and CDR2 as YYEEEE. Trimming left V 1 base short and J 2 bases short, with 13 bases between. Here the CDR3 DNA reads TGTGCCAGCAGCTTGTCAGGGGCAAATACCTACGAGCAGTACTTC. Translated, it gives CASSLSGANTYEQYF.

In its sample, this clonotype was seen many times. The CDR3 protein is CASSYSRGPKQFF. CDR3 nucleotide sequence: TGTGCCAGCAGTTACTCGAGGGGGCCTAAGCAGTTCTTC. The chain uses TRBV6-5 and TRBJ2-1; the match to TRBD1 covers 7 bases. V dropped 0 bases and J dropped 11; count of bases not matched to a gene: 4. This CDR3 comprises 13 residues. CDR1 and CDR2 (germline): MNHEY, SVGAGI.

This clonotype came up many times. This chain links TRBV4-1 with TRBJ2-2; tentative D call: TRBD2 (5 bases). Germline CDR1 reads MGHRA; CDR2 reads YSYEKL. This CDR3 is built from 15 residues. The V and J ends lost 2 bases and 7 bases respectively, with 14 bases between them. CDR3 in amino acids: CASSQSPAADGELFF. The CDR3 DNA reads TGCGCCAGCAGCCAATCGCCAGCGGCTGACGGGGAGCTGTTTTTT.

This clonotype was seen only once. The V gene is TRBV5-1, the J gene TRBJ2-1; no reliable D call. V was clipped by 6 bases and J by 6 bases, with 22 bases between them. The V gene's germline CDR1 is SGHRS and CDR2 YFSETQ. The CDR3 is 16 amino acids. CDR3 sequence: CASTPYDVKAGNEQFF. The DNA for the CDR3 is TGCGCCAGCACCCCCTATGATGTGAAGGCTGGCAATGAGCAGTTCTTC.

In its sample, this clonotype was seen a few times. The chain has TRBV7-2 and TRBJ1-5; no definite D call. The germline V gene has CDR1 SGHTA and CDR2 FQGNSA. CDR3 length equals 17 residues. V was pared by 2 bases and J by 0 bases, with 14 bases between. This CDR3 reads CASSLTGVRYSNQPQHF. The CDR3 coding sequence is TGTGCCAGCAGCTTAACTGGGGTTCGTTATAGCAATCAGCCCCAGCATTTT.

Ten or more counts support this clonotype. This CDR3 reads CATRRIRQGNEKLFF. The CDR3 DNA sequence: TGTGCCACCAGGCGGATCCGTCAAGGAAATGAAAAACTGTTTTTT. The chain links TRBV6-7 to TRBJ1-4; D is undetermined. TRBV6-7 is flagged as an ORF with uncertain function. Trimming took off 10 bases at V and 5 bases at J, with 20 bases between the two ends. The CDR3 is 15 residues long.

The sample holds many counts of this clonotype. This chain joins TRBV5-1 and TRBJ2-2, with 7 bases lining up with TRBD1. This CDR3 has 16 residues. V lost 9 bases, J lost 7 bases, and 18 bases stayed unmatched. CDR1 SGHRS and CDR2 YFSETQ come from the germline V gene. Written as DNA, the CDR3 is TGCGCCACCTCTCGAGGGGGACAGTCGCTAGGCGGGGAGCTGTTTTTT. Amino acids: CATSRGGQSLGGELFF.

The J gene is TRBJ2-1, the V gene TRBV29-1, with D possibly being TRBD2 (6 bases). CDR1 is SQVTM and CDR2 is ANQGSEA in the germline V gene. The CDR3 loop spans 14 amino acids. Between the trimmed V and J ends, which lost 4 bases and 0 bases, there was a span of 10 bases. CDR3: CSVAVGLSYNEQFF. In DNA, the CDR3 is TGCAGCGTTGCAGTGGGACTCTCCTACAATGAGCAGTTCTTC.

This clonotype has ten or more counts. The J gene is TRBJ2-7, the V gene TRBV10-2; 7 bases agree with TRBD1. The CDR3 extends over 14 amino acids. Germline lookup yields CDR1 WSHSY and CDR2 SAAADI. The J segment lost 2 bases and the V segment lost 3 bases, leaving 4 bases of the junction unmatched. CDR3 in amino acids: CASSDPDRAYEQYV. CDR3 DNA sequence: TGCGCCAGCAGTGATCCCGACAGGGCCTACGAGCAGTACGTC.

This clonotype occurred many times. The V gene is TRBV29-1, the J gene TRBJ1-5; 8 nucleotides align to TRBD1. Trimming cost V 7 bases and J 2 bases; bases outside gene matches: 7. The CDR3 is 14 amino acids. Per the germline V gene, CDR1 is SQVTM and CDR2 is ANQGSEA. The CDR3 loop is CSALTGEGNQPQHF. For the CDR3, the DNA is TGCAGCGCACTGACAGGGGAGGGCAATCAGCCCCAGCATTTT.

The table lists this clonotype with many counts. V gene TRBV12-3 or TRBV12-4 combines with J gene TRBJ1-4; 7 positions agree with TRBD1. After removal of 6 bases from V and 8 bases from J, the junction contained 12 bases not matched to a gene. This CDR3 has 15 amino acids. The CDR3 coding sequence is TGTGCCAGCAGCGACCCCACAGGGGTGCGGGAAAAACTGTTTTTT. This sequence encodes CASSDPTGVREKLFF.

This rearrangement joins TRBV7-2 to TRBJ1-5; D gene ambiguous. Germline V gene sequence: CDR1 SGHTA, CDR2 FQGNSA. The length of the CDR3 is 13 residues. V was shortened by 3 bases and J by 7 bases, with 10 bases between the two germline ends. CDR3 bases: TGTGCCAGCAGCTTTGATTACGAGCAGCCCCAGCATTTT. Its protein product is CASSFDYEQPQHF.

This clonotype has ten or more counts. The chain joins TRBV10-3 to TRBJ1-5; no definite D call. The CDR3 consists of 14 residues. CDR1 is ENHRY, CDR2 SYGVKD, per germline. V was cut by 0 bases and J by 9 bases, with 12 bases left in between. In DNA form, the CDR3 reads TGTGCCATCAGTGAGTCGGAGTCGAGACCGCCCCAGCATTTT. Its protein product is CAISESESRPPQHF.

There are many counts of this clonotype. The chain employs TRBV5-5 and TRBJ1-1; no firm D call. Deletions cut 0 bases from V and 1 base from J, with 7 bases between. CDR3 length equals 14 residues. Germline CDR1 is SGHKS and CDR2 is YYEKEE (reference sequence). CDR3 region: CASSLVPQNTEAFF. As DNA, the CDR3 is TGTGCCAGCAGCTTGGTCCCACAGAACACTGAAGCTTTCTTT.

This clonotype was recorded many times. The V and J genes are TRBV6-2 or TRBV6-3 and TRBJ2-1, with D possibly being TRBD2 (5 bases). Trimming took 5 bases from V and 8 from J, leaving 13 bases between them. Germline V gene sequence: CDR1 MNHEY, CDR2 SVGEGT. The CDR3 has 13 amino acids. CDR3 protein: CASSKDFGYEQFF. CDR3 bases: TGTGCCAGCAGTAAGGACTTTGGGTATGAGCAGTTCTTC.

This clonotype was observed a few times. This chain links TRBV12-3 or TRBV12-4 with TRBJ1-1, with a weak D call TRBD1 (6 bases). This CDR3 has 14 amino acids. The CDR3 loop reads CASGASKMNTEAFF. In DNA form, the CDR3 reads TGTGCTTCGGGGGCTTCTAAGATGAACACTGAAGCTTTCTTT.